The source of this T cell receptor beta chain is a study of OX40 agonist ivuxolimab in advanced cancers. Study information: Prior therapy, whether anti-PD-1, anti-PD-L1 or anti-CTLA-4, was allowed, and about 39% had some. Three patients got partial responses; one had hepatocellular carcinoma and two had cutaneous melanoma.

Study observations and caveats: Within 6 weeks, CD4+ and CD8+ blood T cells expanded clonally at 0.1 to 3.0 mg/kg. Near-lowest levels of clonal expansion characterized partial responders at 0.1-3.0 mg/kg.

Clones were sequenced by immunoSEQ multiplex PCR, and TCRdb holds only the in-frame ones, with some missing. The repertoire consists of over 85,000 clones, with about 92% occurring once and the leading ten covering around 0.25%. Concerning this clone itself: Antigen unknown.

Germline-derived CDR1 and CDR2 are MNHEY and SVGAGI. The junction had 9 bases not matched to a gene; V was cut back by 6 bases and J by 4 bases. The CDR3 sequence is 15 residues long. The chain joins TRBV6-5 to TRBJ2-3, with 8 bases identical to TRBD2. This TCR came from an adult with an advanced solid tumor such as melanoma, head and neck, liver or kidney cancer. Sequenced here: CD4+ or CD8+ T cells sorted from blood, sampled in a trial of the OX40 agonist ivuxolimab. This chain's CDR3 is CASSSYSGNSDTQYF. The CDR3 DNA follows: TGTGCCAGCAGCTCTTATAGCGGGAACTCAGATACGCAGTATTTT.